This T cell receptor (beta chain) was obtained from a study of blood T cell repertoires in COVID-19. As for the study in general: Samples taken during acute and convalescent COVID-19 were collected in the United States, Italy and Spain. PBMCs, B-cell-depleted T cells, or T cells were the source of the cDNA or gDNA that made up the material.

In the source study's methods: Reference gene primer amplification in the assay estimated nucleated cell counts. The protocol was immunoSEQ multiplex PCR, while the TCRdb copy is restricted to in-frame clones and leaves out a portion. V and J calls and clone size are given by that table; D and trimming were obtained from the DNA. The data hold about 140,000 clones, with roughly 88% observed a single time. The specimen was peripheral blood. This sequence was found in a woman in her 50s with acute or convalescent COVID-19.

The CDR3 sequence is CASSIVSRAYGYTF. CDR3 sequence (DNA): TGTGCCAGTAGTATCGTCAGCAGGGCCTATGGCTACACCTTC. The rearrangement links TRBV19 to TRBJ1-2; a weak D match, TRBD1 (5 bases). Germline V gene sequence: CDR1 LNHDA, CDR2 SQIVND (reference sequence). V was shortened by 3 bases and J by 4 bases, with 12 bases between the two germline ends. The CDR3 length is 14 residues.